This T cell receptor (beta chain) appears in the sequencing data of a study of beta chain features in type 1 diabetes. CDR3 size: 19 residues. V gave up 5 bases and J gave up 2 bases; unmatched junction bases: 15. Germline-derived CDR1 and CDR2 are MDHEN and SYDVKM. Reverse transcription of all isolated RNA meant that expressed TCRB transcripts were sequenced. Sequencing was performed with immunoSEQ multiplex PCR; in TCRdb, only in-frame clones are kept and a portion is missing. The profile shows 860,000 or so clones, roughly 17% of them singletons. V and J are TRBV28 and TRBJ2-6; 7 nucleotides align to TRBD1. The receptor's source is a woman between 18 and 29 years old in good health. Sequencing used naive CD4+ T cells from blood. DNA for the CDR3: TGTGCCAGCAGTCCGAGGCCGGGACAGCCCTCGGCTGGGGCCAACGTCCTGACTTTC. It translates to CASSPRPGQPSAGANVLTF.